This TCR beta chain was sequenced for a study of response to subunit inactivated influenza vaccine. With regard to this clonotype: Its antigen is unidentified.

The germline CDR1 and CDR2 sequences are MGHDK and SYGVNS. V was cut by 8 bases and J by 7 bases, with 18 bases left in between. The CDR3 totals 14 residues. TCRdb fed the RT-PCR reads into MiXCR, producing one record per CDR3 protein. The repertoire holds under 950,000 distinct CDR3 sequences, with roughly 20% as singletons. Whole-study results and caveats: Seasonal influenza vaccination, on each occasion, was suggested by the authors to recruit few new T cells.

This chain uses TRBV25-1 with TRBJ2-1; D not resolved. This specimen consisted of PBMCs from blood, obtained roughly 5 days after vaccination. This TCR was sampled from a man aged 50 to 60 who received an inactivated influenza vaccine. The DNA of the CDR3 is TGTGCCAGCGGCCTTTGGGGTGACGGAAATGAGCAGTTCTTC. This gives the protein CASGLWGDGNEQFF.